This paragraph reports one TCR beta chain. No antigen is known for it. Donors likely had unrecorded immune exposures despite being nominally healthy when sampled. CDR1 and CDR2 from the germline V gene are MNHNS and SASEGT. J gave up 3 bases and V 5 bases, and 6 bases lay outside the gene matches. The CDR3 consists of 15 residues. This record comes from a study of cytomegalovirus exposure and HLA in healthy donors. Across the whole study: Falling in the Caucasian-associated ancestry cluster were about 80% of under 450 genotyped donors. Study findings and constraints: Many donors carried some public TCRs, although rarity characterized most TCR sequences.

The PCR had 60 Vbeta and 13 Jbeta primers. Method: immunoSEQ multiplex PCR; TCRdb's copy keeps in-frame clones and lacks some. Among approximately 140,000 clones listed, 60% to 85% were seen once. Sequencing was performed on PBMCs. The chain carries TRBV6-1 and TRBJ2-7, with 11 bases lining up with TRBD2. This clonotype originated in a man in his fifties in good health and CMV-seropositive. CDR3 DNA: TGTGCCAGCAGTTCTCCAACTAGCGGGAGCTACGAGCAGTACTTC. It translates to CASSSPTSGSYEQYF.